This T cell receptor (beta chain) was captured in a study of T cells in tuberculosis. Study information: IGRA-negative adolescents, IGRA-positive adolescents with latent tuberculosis and adults with active tuberculosis formed this South African cohort. Notes on the study in general: Classification accuracy was 87% (AUROC 0.90) with the GMM-specific repertoire.

The repertoire was sequenced with immunoSEQ multiplex PCR; TCRdb's copy has only in-frame clones and lacks some. The top ten clones hold about 3.7% of a sample with 40,000 to 50,000 clones, about 95% of them seen once. Worth noting for this clone: No antigen is known for it.

Trimming removed 0 bases from V and 4 bases from J; junction bases left unmatched: 11. CDR3 size: 17 residues. Germline V gene sequence: CDR1 MGHRA, CDR2 YSYEKL. The chain uses TRBV4-1 and TRBJ2-7, with 8 bases that match TRBD1. This receptor was taken from a donor aged 10 to 29 with latent tuberculosis or without tuberculosis infection. The sequenced material came from PBMCs. CDR3 loop: CASSQENDAGQEYEQYF. DNA for the CDR3: TGCGCCAGCAGCCAAGAAAATGATGCGGGACAGGAATACGAGCAGTACTTC.